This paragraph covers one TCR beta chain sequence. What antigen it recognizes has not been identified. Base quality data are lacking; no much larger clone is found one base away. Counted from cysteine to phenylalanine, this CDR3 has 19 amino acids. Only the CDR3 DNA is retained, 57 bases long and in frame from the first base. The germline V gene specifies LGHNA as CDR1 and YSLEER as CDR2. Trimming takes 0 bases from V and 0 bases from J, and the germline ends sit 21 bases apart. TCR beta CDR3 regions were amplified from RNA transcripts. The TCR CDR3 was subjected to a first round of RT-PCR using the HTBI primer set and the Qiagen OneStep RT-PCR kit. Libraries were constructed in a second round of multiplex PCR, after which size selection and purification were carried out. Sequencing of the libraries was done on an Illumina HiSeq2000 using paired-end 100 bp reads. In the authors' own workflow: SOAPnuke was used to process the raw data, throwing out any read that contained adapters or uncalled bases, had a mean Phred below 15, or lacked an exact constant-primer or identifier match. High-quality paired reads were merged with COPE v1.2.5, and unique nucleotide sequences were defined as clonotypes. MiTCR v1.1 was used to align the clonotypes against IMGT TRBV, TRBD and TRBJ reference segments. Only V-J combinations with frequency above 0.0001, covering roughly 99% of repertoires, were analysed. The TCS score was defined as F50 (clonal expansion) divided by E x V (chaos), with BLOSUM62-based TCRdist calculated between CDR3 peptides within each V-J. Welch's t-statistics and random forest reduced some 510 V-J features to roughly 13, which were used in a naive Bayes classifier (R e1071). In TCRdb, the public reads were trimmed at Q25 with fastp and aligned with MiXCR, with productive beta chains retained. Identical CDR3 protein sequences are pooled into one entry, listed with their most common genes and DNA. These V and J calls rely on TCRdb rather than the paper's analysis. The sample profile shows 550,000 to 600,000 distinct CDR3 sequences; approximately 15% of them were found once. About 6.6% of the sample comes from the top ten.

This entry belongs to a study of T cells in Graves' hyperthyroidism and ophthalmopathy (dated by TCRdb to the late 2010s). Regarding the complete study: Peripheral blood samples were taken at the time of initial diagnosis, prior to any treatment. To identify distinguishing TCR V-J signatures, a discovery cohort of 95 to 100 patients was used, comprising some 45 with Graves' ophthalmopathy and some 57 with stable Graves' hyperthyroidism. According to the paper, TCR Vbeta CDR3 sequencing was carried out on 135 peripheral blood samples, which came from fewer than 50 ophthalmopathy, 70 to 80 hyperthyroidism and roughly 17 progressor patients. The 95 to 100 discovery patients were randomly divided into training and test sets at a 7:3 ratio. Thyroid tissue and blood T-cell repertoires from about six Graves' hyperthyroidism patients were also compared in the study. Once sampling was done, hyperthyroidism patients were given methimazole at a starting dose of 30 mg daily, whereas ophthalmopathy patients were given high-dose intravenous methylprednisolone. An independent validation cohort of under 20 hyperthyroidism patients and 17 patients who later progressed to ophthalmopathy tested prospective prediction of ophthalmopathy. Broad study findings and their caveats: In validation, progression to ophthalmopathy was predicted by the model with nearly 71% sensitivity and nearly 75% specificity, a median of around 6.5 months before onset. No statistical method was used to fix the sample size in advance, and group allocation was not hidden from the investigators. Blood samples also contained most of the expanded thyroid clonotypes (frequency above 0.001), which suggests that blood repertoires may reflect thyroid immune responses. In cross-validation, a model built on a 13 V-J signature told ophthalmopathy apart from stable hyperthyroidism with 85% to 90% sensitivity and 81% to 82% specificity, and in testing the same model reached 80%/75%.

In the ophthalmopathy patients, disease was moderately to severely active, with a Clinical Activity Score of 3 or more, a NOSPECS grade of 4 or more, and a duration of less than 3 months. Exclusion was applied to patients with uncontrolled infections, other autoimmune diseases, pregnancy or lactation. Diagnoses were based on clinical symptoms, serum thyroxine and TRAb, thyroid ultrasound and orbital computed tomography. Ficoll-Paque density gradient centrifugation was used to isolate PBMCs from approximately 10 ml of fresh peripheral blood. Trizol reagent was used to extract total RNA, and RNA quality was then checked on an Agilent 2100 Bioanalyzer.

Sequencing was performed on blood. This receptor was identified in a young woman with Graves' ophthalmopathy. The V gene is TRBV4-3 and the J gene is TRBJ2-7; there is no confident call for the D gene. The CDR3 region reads CASSQDILEVLPSSYEQYF. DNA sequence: TGCGCCAGCAGCCAAGATATATTAGAGGTACTACCCTCCTCCTACGAGCAGTACTTC.